The present T cell receptor (beta chain) was sequenced within a study of cytomegalovirus exposure and HLA in healthy donors. Study outcomes and limitations: Some public TCRs appeared in many individuals, while most sequences were rare.

The V gene lost 3 bases and the J gene lost 3 bases, with 11 bases spanning the gap. The CDR3 totals 14 residues. CDR1 is SGHDT, CDR2 YYEEEE, per germline. Notes on this clone: Its matching antigen is unknown.

The primer mix had 60 Vbeta and 13 Jbeta primers. The assay was immunoSEQ multiplex PCR, and TCRdb's table has in-frame clones only and misses some. The sample has about 160,000 clones; approximately 78% are singletons. The V call is TRBV5-6, the J call TRBJ2-3, with D perhaps matching TRBD2 (7 bases). The sequence came from a girl aged 2-10 years in good health and CMV-seropositive. Specimen: PBMCs. CDR3 nucleotides: TGTGCCAGCAGCTGGGGGGGCCCGACAGATACGCAGTATTTT. It translates to CASSWGGPTDTQYF.